The clone carrying this T cell receptor (beta chain) was found a few times. As yet, its antigen is unknown. The data were taken from a study of blood T cells in healthy people across ages. Overall study results and limits: From one million sequenced T cells, diversity estimates were lower bounds.

A J-beta primer mix and a sample-barcoded 5' primer were used in a second PCR of roughly 6 to 11 cycles. Researchers report that a template-switch adaptor with 12 random nucleotides tagged each cDNA molecule. TCRdb independently ran MiXCR on the 5' RACE reads; one entry per CDR3 protein. The sample lists 450,000 to 700,000 distinct CDR3 sequences, 27% occurring once. This CDR3 is built from 12 residues. Per germline, CDR1 LGHNA and CDR2 YNFKEQ. The sample taken for sequencing was blood. The V and J genes are TRBV4-2 and TRBJ2-7; D unresolved. The DNA end favors TRBJ2-1, so the J call may be wrong. The TCR comes from a woman aged 65 to 85 in good health. The CDR3 spells CASSRPNNEQFF. CDR3 coding DNA: TGTGCCAGCAGCCGACCGAACAATGAGCAGTTCTTC.